This passage covers 31 T cell receptor beta chains from one sample sequenced in a study of beta chain features in type 1 diabetes. Investigators reverse transcribed all isolated RNA, so they sequenced expressed TCRB transcripts. Clones were read by immunoSEQ multiplex PCR, and TCRdb kept only the in-frame ones, dropping some. Of a few hundred thousand clones listed, about 18% are singletons. Sequencing used naive CD4+ T cells from blood. The receptors come from a woman under 30 in good health.

In its sample, this clone was seen a few times. The chain carries TRBV7-2 and TRBJ2-5, with 7 bases aligning to TRBD2. The trim removed 4 bases at V and 5 bases at J, leaving 10 bases unmatched. The germline gives CDR1 SGHTA, CDR2 FQGNSA. The CDR3 spans 15 residues. The CDR3 is CASSSPSSGEETQYF. CDR3 in DNA: TGTGCCAGCAGCTCCCCTAGCAGCGGGGAGGAGACCCAGTACTTC.

CDR3 sequence (DNA): TGCAGCGGACAGGGGGCTAAAGGGTTCTACACCTTC. Translation: CSGQGAKGFYTF. This chain uses TRBV29-1 with TRBJ1-2, with 10 bases aligning to TRBD1. The CDR3 is made up of 12 amino acids. The V gene end was trimmed by 7 bases and the J gene end by 10 bases; junction bases not matched to a gene: 9. Germline loops: CDR1 SQVTM, CDR2 ANQGSEA.

This clone was observed a handful of times. This sequence joins TRBV7-9 and TRBJ2-7; possible D gene TRBD2, 6 bases. The CDR3 consists of 13 residues. V lost 8 bases to trimming and J lost 3 bases, with 14 bases between them. Germline CDR1 SEHNR, CDR2 FQNEAQ (reference sequence). CDR3 DNA sequence: TGTGCCAGCCGGGAGTCGGGGTACTACGAGCAGTACTTC. Translating it yields CASRESGYYEQYF.

This clone appeared a few times. The CDR3 DNA follows: TGCACCAGCAGCCAAGGGTCGGAGGGGGGGCTGGATACGCAGTATTTT. It is translated as CTSSQGSEGGLDTQYF. The chain combines TRBV1 with TRBJ2-3; the D call TRBD2 from the table was never checked on the DNA. TRBV1 is a pseudogene locus. CDR3 length equals 16 residues.

This chain links TRBV9 with TRBJ2-1; D is perhaps TRBD1 (5 bases). The CDR3 runs to 16 residues. Germline values: CDR1 SGDLS, CDR2 YYNGEE. V lost 0 bases and J 2 bases, leaving 12 bases between the germline ends. CDR3 in DNA: TGTGCCAGCAGCGTAGCAACAGGAAAGGCCTACAATGAGCAGTTCTTC. It specifies CASSVATGKAYNEQFF.

The chain combines TRBV7-2 with TRBJ2-3, with 13 bases lining up with TRBD2. V lost 1 base and J lost 6; bases outside the gene matches: 7. The CDR3 totals 17 residues. In germline, CDR1 is SGHTA, CDR2 FQGNSA. The CDR3 protein is CASSLELAGGPADTQYF. The CDR3 DNA is TGTGCCAGCAGCTTAGAACTAGCGGGGGGGCCGGCGGATACGCAGTATTTT. Full variable domain (outside the CDR3, taken from reference TRBV7-2 and TRBJ2-3): GAGVSQSPSNKVTEKGKDVELRCDPISGHTALYWYRQSLGQGLEFLIYFQGNSAPDKSGLPSDRFSAERTGGSVSTLTIQRTQQEDSAVYLCASSLELAGGPADTQYFGPGTRLTVL.

This clone was detected a few times. V usage is TRBV7-2 and J usage is TRBJ1-5, with 8 bases fitting TRBD1. Germline V gene lookup returns CDR1 SGHTA and CDR2 FQGNSA. There are 16 residues in the CDR3. V trimming: 4 bases; J trimming: 0 bases; junction bases outside the gene matches: 5. CDR3 region: CASSSSTGASNQPQHF. Here the CDR3 DNA reads TGTGCCAGCAGCTCTTCGACAGGGGCTAGCAATCAGCCCCAGCATTTT.

This clone showed up just a few times. The chain carries TRBV30 and TRBJ2-1; D may be TRBD1 (8 bases). Germline loops: CDR1 GTSNPN, CDR2 SVGIG (reference sequence). The CDR3 contains 12 residues. Trimming shortened V by 3 bases and J by 9 bases, and 12 bases separated the two germline ends. DNA of the CDR3: TGTGCCTGGAGCACAGGGGGGGGTGAGCAGTTCTTC. Its protein product is CAWSTGGGEQFF.

This clone was observed a handful of times. The chain uses TRBV29-1 and TRBJ1-2, with a tentative D call TRBD1 (5 bases). CDR3 length: 13 amino acids. CDR1 is SQVTM, CDR2 ANQGSEA, per germline. V shed 2 bases and J shed 3 bases, with 10 bases lying between them. The DNA for the CDR3 is TGCAGCGTTGAACAGGGAGGGTACTATGGCTACACCTTC. This encodes CSVEQGGYYGYTF.

The chain employs TRBV30 and TRBJ2-5; D gene unclear. CDR1 is GTSNPN and CDR2 is SVGIG in the germline V gene (reference sequence). Trimming took off 1 base at V and 4 bases at J, with 4 bases between the two ends. This CDR3 spans 11 amino acids. CDR3 residues: CAWSASETQYF. CDR3 in DNA: TGTGCCTGGAGTGCCTCAGAGACCCAGTACTTC. Supplemented by reference TRBV30 and TRBJ2-5, the full variable domain reads SQTIHQWPATLVQPVGSPLSLECTVEGTSNPNLYWYRQAAGRGLQLLFYSVGIGQISSEVPQNLSASRPQDRQFILSSKKLLLSDSGFYLCAWSASETQYFGPGTRLLVL.

This sequence joins TRBV9 and TRBJ2-3; 9 bases align to TRBD2. The CDR3 covers 16 residues. V was pared by 0 bases and J by 1 base, with 3 bases of the junction left unmatched. The germline V gene encodes CDR1 SGDLS and CDR2 YYNGEE. CDR3 sequence reads: CASSVARLAGTDTQYF. In DNA form, the CDR3 reads TGTGCCAGCAGCGTAGCTAGACTAGCGGGCACAGATACGCAGTATTTT.

This clone was counted a few times. The chain joins TRBV7-9 to TRBJ1-4; D not resolved. Trimming stripped 3 bases from V and 0 bases from J, with 8 bases between. The CDR3 extends over 15 amino acids. Germline lookup yields CDR1 SEHNR and CDR2 FQNEAQ (reference sequence). The chain's CDR3 is CASSFEQATNEKLFF. CDR3 sequence (DNA): TGTGCCAGCAGCTTCGAGCAGGCAACTAATGAAAAACTGTTTTTT.

The chain combines TRBV6-5 with TRBJ2-3, with TRBD2 as a possible D gene (6 bases). Trimming took off 6 bases at V and 3 bases at J, with 7 bases between the two ends. The CDR3 consists of 12 residues. CDR1 and CDR2 (germline): MNHEY, SVGAGI. The CDR3 loop reads CASSGTTDTQYF. CDR3 DNA sequence: TGTGCCAGCAGCGGGACTACAGATACGCAGTATTTT.

The rearrangement uses TRBV19 and TRBJ1-5; D possibly corresponds to TRBD1 (6 bases). Trimming removed 2 bases from V and 1 base from J, with 6 bases in between. CDR1 LNHDA and CDR2 SQIVND come from the germline V gene (reference sequence). The CDR3 spans 14 residues. For the CDR3, the DNA is TGTGCCAGTAGTATACAGGGGAGCAATCAGCCCCAGCATTTT. It encodes CASSIQGSNQPQHF.

The table lists this clone with a few counts. This chain links TRBV9 with TRBJ1-2, with D hard to call. Trimming cost V 4 bases and J 8 bases, with 18 bases left between them. Looked up from germline, CDR1 is SGDLS and CDR2 is YYNGEE. This CDR3 contains 14 residues. The CDR3 reads CASSPHLEAAGYTF. The CDR3 nucleotides are TGTGCCAGCAGCCCCCATCTCGAGGCCGCAGGCTACACCTTC.

This clone was seen a few times. The chain is built from TRBV20-1 and TRBJ1-2, with D possibly matching TRBD1 (6 bases). This CDR3 has 11 residues. Germline CDR1 is DFQATT and CDR2 is SNEGSKA (reference sequence). The germline V and J ends were trimmed by 6 bases and 8 bases, with 13 bases remaining between them. CDR3 residues: CSARGSGGYTF. The CDR3 region has the DNA TGCAGTGCCAGGGGATCGGGCGGCTACACCTTC.

The chain uses TRBV5-6 and TRBJ2-5, with 9 bases aligning to TRBD1. CDR1 is SGHDT and CDR2 is YYEEEE in the germline V gene. The length of the CDR3 is 13 residues. After removal of 4 bases from V and 5 bases from J, the junction contained 3 bases not matched to a gene. CDR3 amino acids: CASSRGQGETQYF. CDR3 nucleotide sequence: TGTGCCAGCAGCCGCGGACAGGGGGAGACCCAGTACTTC.

This chain joins TRBV2 and TRBJ1-4, with 8 positions matching TRBD1. This CDR3 region has 14 residues. With 7 bases clipped from V and 8 bases from J, the junction kept 9 bases outside the gene matches. Germline lookup yields CDR1 SNHLY and CDR2 FYNNEI. This CDR3 is CASITDRGGEKLFF. The CDR3, as DNA: TGTGCCAGCATTACCGACAGGGGCGGAGAAAAACTGTTTTTT.

This clone has just a few counts. The V gene is TRBV5-1, the J gene TRBJ2-7; TRBD1 is a possible D gene (6 bases). With 4 bases removed from V and 4 bases from J, the gap between germline ends came to 12 bases. The CDR3 sequence is 13 residues long. Germline-derived CDR1 and CDR2 are SGHRS and YFSETQ. CDR3 DNA sequence: TGCGCCAGCAGCGACCCAGGGGTATACGAGCAGTACTTC. Amino acids: CASSDPGVYEQYF.

This chain uses TRBV18 with TRBJ1-2; D might be TRBD1 (6 bases). V was clipped by 4 bases and J by 7 bases, with 10 bases between them. The CDR3 covers 12 residues. Germline loops: CDR1 KGHSH, CDR2 LQKENI. CDR3 in amino acids: CASSLLDSGYTF. CDR3 nucleotides: TGTGCCAGCTCACTTCTGGACAGTGGCTACACCTTC.

The genes are TRBV30 and TRBJ2-7; 9 nucleotides align to TRBD2. The CDR3 is 15 residues long. Germline CDR1 GTSNPN, CDR2 SVGIG (reference sequence). Trimming took 0 bases from V and 6 from J; bases not matched to a gene: 9. CDR3 residues: CAWSVQVSGSSEQYF. The CDR3 DNA reads TGTGCCTGGAGTGTACAGGTTAGCGGGAGTAGCGAGCAGTACTTC.

The J gene is TRBJ1-1, the V gene TRBV19, with D possibly matching TRBD1 (5 bases). The CDR3 covers 14 residues. V lost 6 bases to trimming and J lost 1 base, with 12 bases between them. The V gene's germline CDR1 is LNHDA and CDR2 SQIVND (reference sequence). The CDR3 region has the DNA TGTGCCAGTAGCCTCGTCGGGGGGAACACTGAAGCTTTCTTT. It translates to CASSLVGGNTEAFF.

The genes are TRBV5-6 and TRBJ1-2; 9 nucleotides line up with TRBD1. Losses at the gene ends were 4 bases for V and 5 bases for J; bases not matched to a gene: 6. CDR3 length: 14 amino acids. Germline V gives CDR1 SGHDT, CDR2 YYEEEE. CDR3 nucleotide sequence: TGTGCCAGCAGCCCGGGACAGGGACAGTATGGCTACACCTTC. Protein sequence: CASSPGQGQYGYTF.

The chain recombines TRBV19 with TRBJ2-4; TRBD2 matches 14 bases. Germline CDR1 reads LNHDA; CDR2 reads SQIVND (reference sequence). With V trimmed by 6 bases and J by 5 bases, 3 bases remained unmatched. The CDR3 is 15 residues long. The CDR3 loop is CASRGTSGSQNIQYF. The CDR3 DNA reads TGTGCCAGTAGAGGGACTAGCGGGAGCCAAAACATTCAGTACTTC.

J is TRBJ1-2 and V is TRBV30; 9 positions match TRBD1. V was pared by 4 bases and J by 4 bases, with 4 bases of the junction left unmatched. The CDR3 is made up of 13 amino acids. Germline-derived CDR1 and CDR2 are GTSNPN and SVGIG (reference sequence). The DNA for the CDR3 is TGTGCCTGGACAGGACAGGGGAGCTATGGCTACACCTTC. It encodes CAWTGQGSYGYTF.

This chain joins TRBV28 and TRBJ2-7, with 9 bases identical to TRBD1. The CDR3 runs to 15 residues. Germline CDR1 reads MDHEN; CDR2 reads SYDVKM. Trimming cost V 6 bases and J 9 bases; bases outside gene matches: 15. The CDR3 here is CASSPGTGIFLGQYF. CDR3 bases: TGTGCCAGCAGCCCCGGGACAGGGATATTCCTTGGGCAGTACTTC.

The rearrangement joins TRBV6-1 to TRBJ2-5; TRBD2 agrees at 8 bases. The CDR3 has 15 residues. Germline V lookup: CDR1 MNHNS, CDR2 SASEGT. The V segment lost 6 bases and the J segment 7 bases; nucleotides outside the gene matches: 13. The CDR3: CASRPGTSLYWTQYF. CDR3 sequence (DNA): TGTGCCAGCAGACCCGGGACTAGTCTGTATTGGACCCAGTACTTC.

This chain connects TRBV27 to TRBJ1-4; 7 positions agree with TRBD1. Per the germline V gene, CDR1 is MNHEY and CDR2 is SMNVEV (reference sequence). J was trimmed by 7 bases and V by 3 bases; bases with no gene match: 2. This CDR3 has 13 residues. The CDR3 loop reads CASSFQGGEKLFF. The CDR3 region has the DNA TGTGCCAGCAGTTTTCAGGGGGGTGAAAAACTGTTTTTT.

CDR3 region: CASNQRGGYNEQFF. The CDR3 DNA reads as TGTGCCAGCAACCAGCGGGGGGGGTACAATGAGCAGTTCTTC. The V call is TRBV2, the J call TRBJ2-1, with TRBD2 identical over 10 bases. This CDR3 has 14 residues. Germline V gene lookup returns CDR1 SNHLY and CDR2 FYNNEI. The junction had 4 bases not matched to a gene; V was cut back by 7 bases and J by 4 bases.

This rearrangement joins TRBV30 to TRBJ2-7, with 7 bases aligning to TRBD1. V shed 5 bases, J shed 3 bases, and the junction held 10 bases outside the gene matches. Per the germline V gene, CDR1 is GTSNPN and CDR2 is SVGIG (reference sequence). The CDR3 runs to 14 residues. The CDR3 coding sequence is TGTGCCTGGGTTCGTCCCGGACAGGACTACGAGCAGTACTTC. This codes for CAWVRPGQDYEQYF.

V is TRBV4-2 and J is TRBJ2-7, with TRBD1 as a possible D gene (6 bases). The CDR3 extends over 16 amino acids. With 4 bases removed from V and 0 bases from J, the gap between germline ends came to 16 bases. CDR1 is LGHNA and CDR2 is YNFKEQ in the germline V gene. The CDR3 spells CASSLEVGRGSYEQYF. CDR3 nucleotide sequence: TGTGCCAGCAGCCTAGAGGTTGGCAGGGGCTCCTACGAGCAGTACTTC.